This T cell receptor (beta chain) was observed in a study of cytomegalovirus exposure and HLA in healthy donors. Study-level background: Per a later analysis, the approximately 700 first-cohort and more than 100 validation repertoires shared one platform.

Assay: immunoSEQ multiplex PCR; the TCRdb copy retains only in-frame clones and omits some. The sample yields approximately 70,000 clones, approximately 94% seen once. The V gene's germline CDR1 is LGHNA and CDR2 YNFKEQ. The CDR3 has 15 residues. Trimming stripped 4 bases from V and 0 bases from J, with 12 bases between. Sequencing was done on a sample of PBMCs. V is TRBV4-2 and J is TRBJ1-2, with D possibly TRBD1 on 5 matching bases. This receptor was obtained from a woman aged 18-29 years in good health and CMV-seropositive. As DNA, the CDR3 is TGTGCCAGCAGCCCCCTCGCAGGGCCTAACTATGGCTACACCTTC. Translation gives CASSPLAGPNYGYTF.